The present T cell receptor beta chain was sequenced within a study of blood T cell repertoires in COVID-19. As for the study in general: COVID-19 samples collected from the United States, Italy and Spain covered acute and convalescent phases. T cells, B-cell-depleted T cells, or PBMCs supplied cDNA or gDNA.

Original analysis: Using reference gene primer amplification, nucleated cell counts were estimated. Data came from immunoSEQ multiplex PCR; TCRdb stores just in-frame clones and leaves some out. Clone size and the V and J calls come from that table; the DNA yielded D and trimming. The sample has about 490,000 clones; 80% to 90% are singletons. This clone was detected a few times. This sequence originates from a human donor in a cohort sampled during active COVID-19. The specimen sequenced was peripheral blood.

CDR3 coding DNA: TGTGCCAGCAGCCACCCCCAGCGGAGCACAGATACGCAGTATTTT. Protein sequence: CASSHPQRSTDTQYF. The chain has TRBV7-9 and TRBJ2-3; possibly TRBD2 for D (5 bases). CDR1 and CDR2 (germline): SEHNR, FQNEAQ (reference sequence). With 5 bases removed from V and 0 bases from J, the gap between germline ends came to 12 bases. The CDR3 extends over 15 amino acids.